The TCR beta chain under discussion was sequenced for a study of blood T cell repertoires in COVID-19. Overall study context: Samples came from the United States, Italy and Spain, spanning acute and convalescent COVID-19. T cells, B-cell-depleted T cells, or PBMCs supplied cDNA or gDNA.

Per the original methods: Amplification from reference gene primers served as the basis for estimated nucleated cell counts. Generated by immunoSEQ multiplex PCR, the TCRdb table keeps only in-frame clones and is missing some. The V and J calls and the clone size are those of that table, but D and trimming were determined from the DNA. The sample holds 250,000 to 300,000 clones, around four fifths seen once. Allocation to cohorts depended on clinical history reported by the participants. Looked up from germline, CDR1 is LGHDT and CDR2 is YNNKEL (reference sequence). This CDR3 spans 15 amino acids. V lost 3 bases and J 5 bases, leaving 16 bases between the germline ends.

Sequencing was performed on PBMCs or T cells enriched from blood (not recorded which). The gene calls are TRBV3-1 (or the pseudogene TRBV3-2) and TRBJ2-5, with TRBD2 as a possible D gene (5 bases). This TCR was recovered from a man aged 30 to 39 with acute COVID-19. The chain's CDR3 is CASSQGRVLAETQYF. CDR3 in DNA: TGTGCCAGCAGCCAGGGTCGGGTGTTAGCGGAGACCCAGTACTTC.